The 9 T cell receptor beta chains below were found in one sample sequenced in a study of T cell repertoires in cytomegalovirus infection. TCRdb reprocessed the reads via MiXCR and lists one record per CDR3 protein. Here the sample spans about 330,000 distinct CDR3 sequences, over 7.5% being singletons. Sequences were obtained from PBMCs. The source of these receptors is a human donor in good health (CMV status not recorded). Some clones in this sample may be carry-over from other donors' samples.

This clonotype was counted between two and nine times. This sequence joins TRBV7-8 and TRBJ2-7; a weak D match, TRBD2 (5 bases). Looked up from germline, CDR1 is SGHVS and CDR2 is FQNEAQ. Trimming stripped 2 bases from V and 5 bases from J, with 13 bases between. The length of the CDR3 is 14 residues. CDR3 sequence (DNA): TGTGCCAGCAGCTTACTGGTGGGAGCCCACGAGCAGTACTTC. It codes for CASSLLVGAHEQYF.

This clonotype turned up a few times. The chain combines TRBV6-4 with TRBJ2-1; D could derive from TRBD1 or TRBD2 (6 bases each). CDR1 is MRHNA and CDR2 is SNTAGT in the germline V gene. Trimming pared 6 bases from V and 6 bases from J, leaving 21 bases between. The CDR3 runs 16 residues. The CDR3 is CASSLDTSRGPNEQFF. In DNA, the CDR3 is TGTGCCAGCAGCTTAGATACTTCACGGGGGCCCAATGAGCAGTTCTTC.

The rearrangement uses TRBV6-1 and TRBJ2-2; TRBD2 matches 8 bases. The CDR3 is made up of 18 amino acids. Germline V CDR1 and CDR2: MNHNS, SASEGT. With V trimmed by 3 bases and J by 2 bases, 11 bases remained unmatched. The CDR3 protein is CASSETPTGGANTGELFF. The CDR3 DNA follows: TGTGCCAGCAGTGAGACTCCGACGGGGGGGGCCAACACCGGGGAGCTGTTTTTT.

This clonotype showed up just a few times. This sequence joins TRBV29-1 and TRBJ1-5; TRBD1 matches 9 bases. The CDR3 sequence is 14 residues long. The trim removed 6 bases at V and 7 bases at J, leaving 10 bases unmatched. Germline V CDR1 and CDR2: SQVTM, ANQGSEA. CDR3 nucleotides: TGCAGCGTCCGCGACAGGGGGTTTAACCAGCCCCAGCATTTT. Translation gives CSVRDRGFNQPQHF.

This clonotype was seen many times. This chain connects TRBV10-3 to TRBJ2-7; 10 bases line up with TRBD1. V shed 3 bases, J shed 4 bases, and the junction held 6 bases outside the gene matches. CDR3 size: 15 residues. The germline V gene encodes CDR1 ENHRY and CDR2 SYGVKD. The CDR3 coding sequence is TGTGCCATCAGTGATCCGGACAGGGGGGCATACGAGCAGTACTTC. This gives the protein CAISDPDRGAYEQYF.

This clonotype was observed many times. The chain couples TRBV7-2 to TRBJ1-2; D remains ambiguous. Germline CDR1 SGHTA, CDR2 FQGNSA. V lost 5 bases and J lost 3, with 19 bases in between. This CDR3 has 16 amino acids. The CDR3 DNA sequence: TGTGCCAGCAGCGCCGAGACATGGGTAGGAGACTATGGCTACACCTTC. This codes for CASSAETWVGDYGYTF.

This clonotype turned up a few times. This rearrangement joins TRBV20-1 to TRBJ2-3, with 10 bases aligning to TRBD2. V shed 0 bases and J 0 bases; nucleotides not matched to a gene: 9. The CDR3 runs 18 residues. Germline CDR1 and CDR2: DFQATT and SNEGSKA (reference sequence). This CDR3 reads CSARDVLAGAYSTDTQYF. For the CDR3, the DNA is TGCAGTGCTAGAGATGTGCTAGCGGGGGCCTACAGCACAGATACGCAGTATTTT.

This chain connects TRBV20-1 to TRBJ2-7; TRBD2 agrees at 8 bases. The CDR3 is made up of 13 amino acids. The V segment lost 5 bases and the J segment 6 bases; nucleotides outside the gene matches: 9. Per germline, CDR1 DFQATT and CDR2 SNEGSKA (reference sequence). For the CDR3, the DNA is TGCAGTGCTGCGGTCGGGGGGGTAGGCGAGCAGTACTTC. It translates to CSAAVGGVGEQYF.

This clonotype was seen once. A much bigger clone sits one base away, suggesting this may be a read error. The V gene is TRBV7-2, the J gene TRBJ1-1; no reliable D call. The CDR3 has 14 residues. From germline, CDR1 is SGHTA and CDR2 FQGNSA. The ends were cut back, 5 bases at V and 5 bases at J, with 15 bases in the middle. CDR3: CASSPDGAKTEAFF. In DNA form, the CDR3 reads TGTGCCAGCAGCCCGGACGGAGCGAAAACTGAAGCTTTCTTT.